This T cell receptor (beta chain) was identified in a study of read filtering for tumor transcriptome and immune sequencing. CDR1 MNHEY and CDR2 SMNVEV come from the germline V gene (reference sequence). This CDR3 is 14 amino acids long. Trimming removed 6 bases from V and 4 bases from J, with 14 bases in between. The library was built from about 370 ng RNA with molecular barcoded adaptors for alpha/delta and beta/gamma chains. TCRdb independently ran MiXCR on the reads; one entry per CDR3 protein. This table has some 15,000 distinct CDR3 sequences, roughly 21% appearing once. This clonotype was observed many times.

The source material was a population of CD138-negative cells sorted from bone marrow. The source is a donor at least 40 years old with multiple myeloma. The rearrangement links TRBV27 to TRBJ2-3, with D maybe TRBD1 (5 bases). CDR3 in DNA: TGTGCCAGCAGCGATACAGGTCCCCCAGATACGCAGTATTTT. This codes for CASSDTGPPDTQYF.